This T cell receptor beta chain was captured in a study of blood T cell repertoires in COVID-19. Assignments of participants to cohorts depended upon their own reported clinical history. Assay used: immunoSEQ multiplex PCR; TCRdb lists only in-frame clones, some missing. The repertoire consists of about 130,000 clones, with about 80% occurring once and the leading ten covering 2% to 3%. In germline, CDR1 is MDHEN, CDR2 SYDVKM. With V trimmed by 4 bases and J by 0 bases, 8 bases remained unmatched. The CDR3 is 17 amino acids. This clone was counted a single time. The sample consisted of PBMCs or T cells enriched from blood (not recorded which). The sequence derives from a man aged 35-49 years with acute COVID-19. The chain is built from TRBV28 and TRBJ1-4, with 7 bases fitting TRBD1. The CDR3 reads CASSSPGTAATNEKLFF. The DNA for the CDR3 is TGTGCCAGCAGTTCACCTGGGACAGCTGCAACTAATGAAAAACTGTTTTTT. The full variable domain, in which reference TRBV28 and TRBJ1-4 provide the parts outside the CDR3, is DVKVTQSSRYLVKRTGEKVFLECVQDMDHENMFWYRQDPGLGLRLIYFSYDVKMKEKGDIPEGYSVSREKKERFSLILESASTNQTSMYLCASSSPGTAATNEKLFFGSGTQLSVL.